Listed below are T cell receptor beta chains from one sample, sequenced in a study of cytomegalovirus exposure and HLA in healthy donors. The repertoire was sequenced with immunoSEQ multiplex PCR; TCRdb's copy has only in-frame clones and lacks some. In the table there are over 150,000 clones, around 81% of which are singletons. Specimen: PBMCs. These receptors came from a woman aged 40 to 55 in good health and CMV-seropositive. CDR3s include the opening cysteine and the closing phenylalanine or tryptophan. The D gene is left open where the match is weak. Clone size is shown for a subset of rows, as once, few, many or a class of expanded clone.

j_call clone_size d_call v_call cdr3_aa cdr3_nt
TRBJ1-5 - TRBD1 TRBV6-5 CASRRQGGNQPQHF TGTGCCAGCAGACGACAGGGGGGCAATCAGCCCCAGCATTTT
TRBJ2-1 - TRBD1 TRBV9 CASSGDRGTNEQFF TGTGCCAGCAGCGGGGACAGGGGTACCAATGAGCAGTTCTTC
TRBJ2-3 once - TRBV5-6 CASSLDSYTDTQYF TGTGCCAGCAGCTTGGACAGTTACACAGATACGCAGTATTTT
TRBJ2-7 - TRBD2 TRBV5-1 CASSLAAGGTTYEQYF TGCGCCAGCAGCTTGGCCGCGGGAGGGACCACCTACGAGCAGTACTTC
TRBJ1-2 - - TRBV28 CASSYLHDLHTLRRGGYTF TGTGCCAGCAGTTACCTTCACGACCTACATACGCTTCGCCGGGGTGGCTACACCTTC
TRBJ2-3 - TRBD1 TRBV30 CAWSYLDRDTDTQYF TGTGCCTGGAGTTACTTGGACAGGGACACAGATACGCAGTATTTT
TRBJ1-1 few TRBD1 TRBV30 CAWSVPRTGRLASGEAFF TGTGCCTGGAGTGTACCGAGGACAGGGCGGCTGGCGAGTGGGGAAGCTTTCTTT
TRBJ1-1 - - TRBV10-3 CAIREGAVNTEAFF TGTGCCATCCGTGAGGGAGCTGTGAACACTGAAGCTTTCTTT
TRBJ1-2 - - TRBV5-4 CASRSTGYGYTF TGTGCCAGCAGATCGACAGGTTACGGCTACACCTTC
TRBJ2-7 - TRBD2 TRBV6-1 CASRGGSNYEQYF TGTGCCAGCAGGGGGGGGTCCAACTACGAGCAGTACTTC
TRBJ2-7 - - TRBV6-5 CASSRASGYEQYF TGTGCCAGCAGCAGAGCTTCAGGCTACGAGCAGTACTTC
TRBJ2-3 - TRBD2 TRBV29-1 CSVEILGTSGYF TGCAGCGTTGAGATTCTAGGGACTAGCGGTTATTTT
TRBJ2-2 - TRBD1 TRBV2 CASGGQGGTGELFF TGTGCCAGCGGGGGACAGGGGGGCACCGGGGAGCTGTTTTTT
TRBJ1-1 - - TRBV6-1 CASSEDGGGRRNTEAFF TGTGCCAGCAGTGAAGATGGGGGCGGCCGGAGGAACACTGAAGCTTTCTTT
TRBJ2-3 - - TRBV27 CASTNYRSADTQYF TGTGCCAGCACTAACTATCGTTCGGCAGATACGCAGTATTTT
TRBJ1-1 - - TRBV29-1 CSGRGGVSGTEAFF TGCAGCGGCCGGGGGGGAGTTTCGGGGACTGAAGCTTTCTTT
TRBJ1-3 - - TRBV11-2 CASSLLGHSSGNTIYF TGTGCCAGCAGCTTATTGGGCCACAGCTCTGGAAACACCATATATTTT
TRBJ2-2 - - TRBV28 CASRNTGNTGELFF TGTGCCAGCAGGAATACTGGGAACACCGGGGAGCTGTTTTTT
TRBJ2-2 - - TRBV9 CASSVHRNTGELFF TGTGCCAGCAGCGTACACAGAAACACCGGGGAGCTGTTTTTT
TRBJ1-1 - - TRBV28 CASSMGEGEAFF TGTGCCAGCAGTATGGGAGAGGGTGAAGCTTTCTTT
TRBJ2-3 - - TRBV7-9 CASSLVSTDTQYF TGTGCCAGCAGCTTAGTATCCACAGATACGCAGTATTTT
TRBJ1-3 - TRBD1 TRBV6-1 CASSRQGYTIYF TGTGCCAGCAGTAGACAGGGTTACACCATATATTTT
TRBJ1-1 - - TRBV7-2 CASSPTGTEAFF TGTGCCAGCAGCCCTACGGGCACTGAAGCTTTCTTT
TRBJ2-2 - - TRBV27 CASSLGGVRGELFF TGTGCCAGCAGTTTAGGAGGGGTTCGGGGGGAGCTGTTTTTT
TRBJ1-1 - - TRBV5-6 CASSDRGEWNTEAFF TGTGCCAGCTCCGACCGGGGGGAATGGAACACTGAAGCTTTCTTT
TRBJ1-1 - TRBD1 TRBV28 CASKGTDRIEAFF TGTGCCAGCAAAGGGACAGACCGAATTGAAGCTTTCTTT
TRBJ2-2 - TRBD1 TRBV5-1 CASSPQTGRDTGELFF TGCGCCAGCAGCCCCCAGACAGGGCGGGACACCGGGGAGCTGTTTTTT
TRBJ2-1 - TRBD1 TRBV9 CASSVDPPQGASYNEQFF TGTGCCAGCAGCGTAGACCCGCCACAGGGGGCCTCCTACAATGAGCAGTTCTTC
TRBJ2-1 few TRBD1 TRBV6-5 CASGDRGMQFF TGTGCCAGCGGGGACAGGGGGATGCAGTTCTTC
TRBJ2-1 once TRBD2 TRBV11-2 CASSSFVEREGLNEQFF TGTGCCAGCAGTTCCTTCGTGGAGCGGGAGGGGCTCAATGAGCAGTTCTTC
TRBJ1-2 - TRBD1 TRBV30 CAWRKDRGVNYGYTF TGTGCCTGGAGGAAAGACAGGGGAGTTAACTATGGCTACACCTTC
TRBJ2-3 - TRBD2 TRBV6-5 CASSRGRASTDTQYF TGTGCCAGCAGCCGCGGGAGGGCGAGCACAGATACGCAGTATTTT
TRBJ1-1 - TRBD1 TRBV14 CASRDRGNTEAFF TGTGCCAGCAGGGACAGGGGGAACACTGAAGCTTTCTTT
TRBJ2-3 - TRBD2 TRBV2 CASSLTSGGTDTQYF TGTGCCAGCAGTCTCACTAGCGGGGGCACAGATACGCAGTATTTT
TRBJ2-2 - - TRBV6-5 CASSYEESRELFF TGTGCCAGCAGTTATGAGGAATCACGGGAGCTGTTTTTT
TRBJ1-1 - - TRBV28 CASSLNGEPNTEAFF TGTGCCAGCAGTTTAAACGGAGAACCCAACACTGAAGCTTTCTTT
TRBJ1-5 - TRBD1 TRBV30 CAWSVRDREFGPQNF TGTGCCTGGAGTGTCCGAGACAGGGAGTTTGGGCCCCAGAATTTT
TRBJ1-3 few - TRBV27 CASSLSSSGNTIYF TGTGCCAGCAGTTTAAGTAGCTCTGGAAACACCATATATTTT
TRBJ2-7 - TRBD2 TRBV5-1 CASSQVAGGTNEQYF TGCGCCAGCAGCCAGGTCGCGGGAGGGACTAACGAGCAGTACTTC
TRBJ2-3 - TRBD2 TRBV9 CASSPAGASGPDTQYF TGTGCCAGCAGCCCAGCTGGGGCTAGCGGGCCAGATACGCAGTATTTT
TRBJ2-1 few TRBD2 TRBV5-6 CASSVGLAGVNEQFF TGTGCCAGCAGCGTGGGACTAGCGGGAGTAAATGAGCAGTTCTTC
TRBJ1-5 once - TRBV10-2 CASSEGSGNQPQHF TGCGCCAGCAGTGAAGGGTCAGGGAATCAGCCCCAGCATTTT
TRBJ2-3 - TRBD2 TRBV5-6 CASSLVLAGATDTQYF TGTGCCAGCAGCTTGGTACTAGCGGGAGCCACAGATACGCAGTATTTT
TRBJ1-1 - - TRBV19 CASSIGGRERRNTEAFF TGTGCCAGTAGTATTGGGGGCAGGGAAAGGCGAAACACTGAAGCTTTCTTT
TRBJ2-3 - TRBD2 TRBV5-1 CASSLRTSGRVGADTQYF TGCGCCAGCAGCTTACGGACTAGCGGGAGGGTAGGCGCAGATACGCAGTATTTT
TRBJ2-1 - TRBD2 TRBV7-9 CASSREILTSGTGYNEQFF TGTGCCAGCAGCCGAGAGATTCTGACTAGCGGGACGGGCTACAATGAGCAGTTCTTC
TRBJ1-6 few TRBD1 TRBV7-8 CASSLQGLSSPLHF TGTGCCAGCAGCCTACAGGGGTTGAGTTCACCCCTCCACTTT
TRBJ1-6 - TRBD1 TRBV6-6 CASSWDRGINSPLHF TGTGCCAGCAGTTGGGACAGGGGGATTAATTCACCCCTCCACTTT
TRBJ1-1 - - TRBV2 CASTPFLGLVNTEAFF TGTGCCAGCACCCCATTTTTAGGACTGGTGAACACTGAAGCTTTCTTT
TRBJ1-1 medium-sized - TRBV2 CASSLFPTEAFF TGTGCCAGCAGTCTTTTCCCCACTGAAGCTTTCTTT
TRBJ1-1 - - TRBV9 CASSEEHEGRWGSEAFF TGTGCCAGCAGCGAGGAGCACGAGGGTCGATGGGGATCTGAAGCTTTCTTT
TRBJ2-7 - TRBD2 TRBV19 CASSTHRPGPVFFGRGAYEQYF TGTGCCAGTAGTACTCACCGACCGGGACCGGTTTTCTTCGGGAGGGGAGCGTACGAGCAGTACTTC
TRBJ1-1 - TRBD1 TRBV7-3 CASSRDRNTEAFF TGTGCCAGCAGCCGGGACAGGAACACTGAAGCTTTCTTT
TRBJ2-4 - - TRBV27 CASSLSTRGAKNIQYF TGTGCCAGCAGTTTATCGACTAGGGGAGCCAAAAACATTCAGTACTTC
TRBJ2-1 - TRBD2 TRBV12-5 CASVPQGGLAVYNEQFF TGTGCTAGTGTCCCTCAGGGGGGACTAGCGGTATACAATGAGCAGTTCTTC
TRBJ2-6 - TRBD1 TRBV7-7 CASSSGGQLVSGANVLTF TGTGCTAGCAGCTCTGGGGGACAGTTAGTCTCTGGGGCCAACGTCCTGACTTTC
TRBJ2-1 - TRBD1 TRBV6-5 CASRQGIEQFF TGTGCCAGCAGACAGGGGATTGAGCAGTTCTTC